The 30 T cell receptor beta chains in this list originate from one sample, sequenced in a study of blood T cell repertoires in COVID-19. The repertoire was sequenced with immunoSEQ multiplex PCR; TCRdb's copy has only in-frame clones and lacks some. The table has around 250,000 clones, about 87% seen once. The material sequenced was PBMCs or T cells enriched from blood (not recorded which). The receptors were gathered from a woman aged 50 to 60 who had recovered from COVID-19.

The chain is built from TRBV27 and TRBJ2-7; D perhaps matches TRBD2 (6 bases). The CDR3 covers 15 residues. V shed 7 bases and J shed 6 bases, with 22 bases lying between them. The V gene's germline CDR1 is MNHEY and CDR2 SMNVEV (reference sequence). DNA for the CDR3: TGTGCCAGCAAAAATATGGGAGGCAGGACAACCGAGCAGTACTTC. Protein: CASKNMGGRTTEQYF.

The genes are TRBV19 and TRBJ1-1, with 9 positions matching TRBD1. Looked up from germline, CDR1 is LNHDA and CDR2 is SQIVND (reference sequence). With 5 bases clipped from V and 7 bases from J, the junction kept 5 bases outside the gene matches. The CDR3 spans 13 residues. The CDR3 nucleotides are TGTGCCAGTAGTTCCCGACAGGGGGATGAAGCTTTCTTT. This codes for CASSSRQGDEAFF.

The J gene is TRBJ1-3, the V gene TRBV2; 7 positions match TRBD1. The CDR3 consists of 13 residues. Germline V lookup: CDR1 SNHLY, CDR2 FYNNEI. Trimming at V came to 6 bases and at J to 10 bases, leaving 9 bases not matched to a gene. The CDR3 nucleotides are TGTGCCAGCAGGGGGGACAGCCCCTGGACCATATATTTT. It specifies CASRGDSPWTIYF.

The V gene is TRBV19, the J gene TRBJ2-1; D may be TRBD1 (5 bases). Germline CDR1 reads LNHDA; CDR2 reads SQIVND (reference sequence). V lost 3 bases to trimming and J lost 7 bases, with 16 bases between them. This CDR3 is built from 15 residues. The CDR3 nucleotides read TGTGCCAGTAGTATGCCCGCCAGGGCCTTAAATGAGCAGTTCTTC. Its protein is CASSMPARALNEQFF.

The J gene is TRBJ2-1, the V gene TRBV5-8; D possibly corresponds to TRBD2 (6 bases). In germline, CDR1 is SGHTS, CDR2 YDEGEE. The CDR3 loop spans 18 amino acids. V was trimmed by 2 bases and J by 6 bases, leaving 24 bases between them. The chain's CDR3 is CASSFGGYGVYWGNEQFF. Written as DNA, the CDR3 is TGTGCCAGCAGCTTTGGGGGGTATGGGGTCTACTGGGGCAATGAGCAGTTCTTC.

V usage is TRBV9 and J usage is TRBJ1-2; D is undetermined. The germline V and J ends were trimmed by 2 bases and 0 bases, with 17 bases remaining between them. The CDR3 is 17 amino acids. The germline gives CDR1 SGDLS, CDR2 YYNGEE. The CDR3 spells CASSVETGKEANYGYTF. The CDR3 DNA is TGTGCCAGCAGCGTCGAGACTGGTAAAGAAGCTAACTATGGCTACACCTTC.

CDR3 region: CASSFGPNNEQFF. Here the CDR3 DNA reads TGTGCCAGCAGCTTTGGGCCTAACAATGAGCAGTTCTTC. The chain couples TRBV11-2 to TRBJ2-1; D unclear. Germline-derived CDR1 and CDR2 are SGHAT and FQNNGV. This CDR3 comprises 13 residues. Trimming removed 3 bases from V and 5 bases from J, with 8 bases in between.

The chain employs TRBV9 and TRBJ1-2, with 7 bases aligning to TRBD1. The germline V gene has CDR1 SGDLS and CDR2 YYNGEE. With V trimmed by 2 bases and J by 8 bases, 15 bases remained unmatched. The CDR3 covers 16 residues. The CDR3 bases are TGTGCCAGCAGCGTGGAACCCGGGACAGCGATCGGGGGCTACACCTTC. Its translation: CASSVEPGTAIGGYTF.

The rearrangement uses TRBV3-1 (or the pseudogene TRBV3-2) and TRBJ2-1; TRBD2 matches at 10 bases. With 0 bases clipped from V and 2 bases from J, the junction kept 1 base outside the gene matches. The germline gives CDR1 LGHDT, CDR2 YNNKEL (reference sequence). This CDR3 comprises 16 residues. The CDR3 region is CASSQETSGAYNEQFF. The CDR3 nucleotides read TGTGCCAGCAGCCAAGAAACTAGCGGGGCCTACAATGAGCAGTTCTTC.

This chain links TRBV6-4 with TRBJ2-2; TRBD1 is a possible D gene (5 bases). V shed 5 bases and J shed 7 bases, with 11 bases lying between them. The CDR3 is 13 amino acids. Germline CDR1 MRHNA, CDR2 SNTAGT. The DNA of the CDR3 is TGTGCCAGCAGTCAAGGGGATGGCGGGGAGCTGTTTTTT. Translated, it gives CASSQGDGGELFF.

Only a few counts were recorded for this clone. The V and J genes are TRBV7-9 and TRBJ2-3; maybe TRBD2 (6 bases). Trimming took 5 bases from V and 3 from J, leaving 18 bases between them. Per the germline V gene, CDR1 is SEHNR and CDR2 is FQNEAQ (reference sequence). The CDR3 totals 16 residues. This chain's CDR3 is CASSQDLSGPTDTQYF. The CDR3 DNA reads as TGTGCCAGCAGCCAAGATCTTAGCGGACCAACAGATACGCAGTATTTT.

J is TRBJ1-5 and V is TRBV28, with TRBD1 matching over 7 bases. Germline V gene lookup returns CDR1 MDHEN and CDR2 SYDVKM. V lost 5 bases to trimming and J lost 3 bases; unmatched junction nucleotides: 10. The CDR3 covers 16 residues. CDR3 sequence (DNA): TGTGCCAGCAGTCCGCGGGAGGGACAGTTCAATCAGCCCCAGCATTTT. It codes for CASSPREGQFNQPQHF. The full variable domain, with the rest looked up from reference TRBV28 and TRBJ1-5, is DVKVTQSSRYLVKRTGEKVFLECVQDMDHENMFWYRQDPGLGLRLIYFSYDVKMKEKGDIPEGYSVSREKKERFSLILESASTNQTSMYLCASSPREGQFNQPQHFGDGTRLSIL.

The chain joins TRBV19 to TRBJ2-5, with TRBD1 identical over 8 bases. Germline V gene data show CDR1 as LNHDA and CDR2 as SQIVND (reference sequence). The CDR3 runs to 15 residues. J lost 4 bases, V lost 5 bases, and 9 bases had no gene match. The CDR3 reads CASSQTGETLETQYF. The CDR3 DNA follows: TGTGCCAGTAGTCAGACAGGGGAAACTTTAGAGACCCAGTACTTC.

This chain uses TRBV19 with TRBJ1-2; D is uncertain. CDR3 length equals 12 residues. V lost 9 bases and J lost 2, with 10 bases in between. CDR1 LNHDA and CDR2 SQIVND come from the germline V gene (reference sequence). The CDR3 region is CASTRPNYGYTF. The CDR3 DNA is TGTGCCAGCACCAGGCCCAACTATGGCTACACCTTC.

V usage is TRBV27 and J usage is TRBJ2-1, with 7 bases matching TRBD1. CDR1 and CDR2 (germline): MNHEY, SMNVEV (reference sequence). The CDR3 is 14 amino acids. The J segment lost 6 bases and the V segment lost 4 bases, leaving 6 bases of the junction unmatched. The CDR3 DNA is TGTGCCAGCAGTTCCTACAGACAGGGCAATGAGCAGTTCTTC. It specifies CASSSYRQGNEQFF.

The chain is built from TRBV6-5 and TRBJ2-1; the D gene is possibly TRBD1 (6 bases). The germline V and J ends were trimmed by 8 bases and 7 bases, with 9 bases remaining between them. CDR3 length equals 11 residues. Per germline, CDR1 MNHEY and CDR2 SVGAGI. This chain's CDR3 is CASPRGNEQFF. CDR3 DNA sequence: TGTGCCAGCCCGAGGGGGAATGAGCAGTTCTTC.

The V call is TRBV9, the J call TRBJ1-3; D is uncertain. Germline-derived CDR1 and CDR2 are SGDLS and YYNGEE. The CDR3 loop spans 13 amino acids. Deletions cut 3 bases from V and 0 bases from J, with 4 bases between. The CDR3 sequence is CASSAFSGNTIYF. The CDR3 DNA follows: TGTGCCAGCAGCGCCTTCTCTGGAAACACCATATATTTT.

This sequence joins TRBV30 and TRBJ2-7; D not resolved. This CDR3 is built from 11 residues. V lost 5 bases to trimming and J lost 2 bases, with 7 bases between them. Per the germline V gene, CDR1 is GTSNPN and CDR2 is SVGIG (reference sequence). The CDR3 loop reads CAWERAYEQYF. CDR3 coding DNA: TGTGCCTGGGAAAGAGCCTACGAGCAGTACTTC.

The V gene is TRBV2, the J gene TRBJ1-3; D ambiguous. V was clipped by 6 bases and J by 8 bases, with 11 bases between them. This CDR3 is built from 12 residues. Germline V gives CDR1 SNHLY, CDR2 FYNNEI. The CDR3 loop reads CASSPLADTIYF. The CDR3 bases are TGTGCCAGCAGCCCTCTAGCGGACACCATATATTTT.

J is TRBJ1-1 and V is TRBV5-1, with 11 bases lining up with TRBD1. Germline-derived CDR1 and CDR2 are SGHRS and YFSETQ. V shed 3 bases and J 0 bases; nucleotides not matched to a gene: 10. The length of the CDR3 is 18 residues. The CDR3: CASSSNGTGGYLNTEAFF. The CDR3 DNA sequence: TGCGCCAGCAGCTCCAACGGGACAGGGGGATACTTGAACACTGAAGCTTTCTTT.

The chain has TRBV7-2 and TRBJ2-1, with 8 bases fitting TRBD2. Trimming took 1 base from V and 8 from J; bases not matched to a gene: 13. The germline CDR1 and CDR2 sequences are SGHTA and FQGNSA. The CDR3 length is 17 residues. CDR3 loop: CASSLDGGGTSLDEQFF. The CDR3 nucleotides read TGTGCCAGCAGCTTAGATGGGGGGGGGACTAGTCTGGATGAGCAGTTCTTC.

The V call is TRBV18, the J call TRBJ2-7; 12 bases align to TRBD1. The CDR3 is 15 residues long. Germline CDR1 KGHSH, CDR2 LQKENI. After removal of 0 bases from V and 7 bases from J, the junction contained 4 bases not matched to a gene. The CDR3: CASSPPGQGAWEQYF. The CDR3, as DNA: TGTGCCAGCTCACCACCGGGACAGGGGGCGTGGGAGCAGTACTTC.

The chain uses TRBV5-1 and TRBJ1-1; 7 bases map to TRBD1. The V gene end was trimmed by 4 bases and the J gene end by 1 base; junction bases not matched to a gene: 4. CDR1 SGHRS and CDR2 YFSETQ come from the germline V gene. CDR3 size: 14 residues. The CDR3 coding sequence is TGCGCCAGCAGCATACGGACAGGGAACACTGAAGCTTTCTTT. Encoded protein: CASSIRTGNTEAFF. Looking up the rest from reference TRBV5-1 and TRBJ1-1 gives the full variable domain: KAGVTQTPRYLIKTRGQQVTLSCSPISGHRSVSWYQQTPGQGLQFLFEYFSETQRNKGNFPGRFSGRQFSNSRSEMNVSTLELGDSALYLCASSIRTGNTEAFFGQGTRLTVV.

This clone showed up just once. The chain links TRBV5-1 to TRBJ2-5; the match to TRBD1 covers 9 bases. The CDR3 runs to 18 residues. Germline V gene data show CDR1 as SGHRS and CDR2 as YFSETQ. Trimming removed 6 bases from V and 1 base from J; junction bases left unmatched: 16. The CDR3 nucleotides read TGCGCCAGCATTCCCGGGACAGGGATAGGTCCAACCCAAGAGACCCAGTACTTC. The encoded protein is CASIPGTGIGPTQETQYF.

This clone was seen just once. The genes are TRBV7-2 and TRBJ2-3; a weak D match, TRBD1 (6 bases). The germline CDR1 and CDR2 sequences are SGHTA and FQGNSA. V gave up 6 bases and J gave up 4 bases, with 14 bases separating them. The CDR3 length is 14 residues. The CDR3 spells CASSLRGNADTQYF. The CDR3, as DNA: TGTGCCAGCAGTCTAAGGGGGAATGCAGATACGCAGTATTTT.

This rearrangement joins TRBV3-1 (or the pseudogene TRBV3-2) to TRBJ1-3; D is perhaps TRBD1 (5 bases). Trimming removed 5 bases at V and 0 bases at J, with 14 bases between. The CDR3 is made up of 16 amino acids. CDR1 is LGHDT and CDR2 is YNNKEL in the germline V gene (reference sequence). The CDR3 DNA is TGTGCCAGCAGCATGGGCGGGGGGGACTCTGGAAACACCATATATTTT. This sequence encodes CASSMGGGDSGNTIYF.

CDR3 nucleotides: TGTGCCAGCAGCCCTCAACAGGGTTGGAGCTCCTACGAGCAGTACTTC. This encodes CASSPQQGWSSYEQYF. The chain uses TRBV28 and TRBJ2-7; D perhaps matches TRBD1 (6 bases). CDR3 length: 16 amino acids. The V and J ends lost 6 bases and 0 bases respectively, with 18 bases between them. Germline V gene lookup returns CDR1 MDHEN and CDR2 SYDVKM.

This sequence joins TRBV28 and TRBJ1-2; the match to TRBD1 covers 10 bases. In germline, CDR1 is MDHEN, CDR2 SYDVKM. V trimming: 5 bases; J trimming: 5 bases; junction bases outside the gene matches: 5. This CDR3 is built from 14 residues. CDR3 bases: TGTGCCAGCAGTACTACGGACAGGGGGTATGGCTACACCTTC. Its protein is CASSTTDRGYGYTF.

This rearrangement joins TRBV4-3 to TRBJ1-3; possibly TRBD1 for D (5 bases). The CDR3 extends over 15 amino acids. Trimming cost V 0 bases and J 4 bases, with 10 bases left between them. Germline lookup yields CDR1 LGHNA and CDR2 YSLEER. CDR3 in amino acids: CASSQDRARGNTIYF. In DNA form, the CDR3 reads TGCGCCAGCAGCCAAGACAGGGCAAGGGGAAACACCATATATTTT.

This sequence joins TRBV19 and TRBJ2-1; 9 bases agree with TRBD2. The V gene's germline CDR1 is LNHDA and CDR2 SQIVND (reference sequence). This CDR3 is built from 17 residues. V was clipped by 1 base and J by 8 bases; unmatched bases: 12. As DNA, the CDR3 is TGTGCCAGTAGTATAGGGGGTAGCGGGAGAAACTTGGATGAGCAGTTCTTC. Translated, it gives CASSIGGSGRNLDEQFF.